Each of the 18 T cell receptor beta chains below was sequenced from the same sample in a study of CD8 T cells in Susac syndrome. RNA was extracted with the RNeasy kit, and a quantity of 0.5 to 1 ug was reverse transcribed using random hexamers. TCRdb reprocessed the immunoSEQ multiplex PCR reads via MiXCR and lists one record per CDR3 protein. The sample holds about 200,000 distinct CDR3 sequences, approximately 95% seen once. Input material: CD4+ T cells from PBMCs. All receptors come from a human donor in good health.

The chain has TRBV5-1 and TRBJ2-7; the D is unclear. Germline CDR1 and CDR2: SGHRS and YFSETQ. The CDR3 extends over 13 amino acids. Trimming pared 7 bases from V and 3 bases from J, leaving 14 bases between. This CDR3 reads CASRTGQRYEQYF. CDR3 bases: TGCGCCAGCCGAACGGGTCAACGCTACGAGCAGTACTTC.

The CDR3 protein is CASSPRGGTRQYF. The CDR3 nucleotides read TGTGCCAGTAGTCCGCGAGGTGGGACGAGACAGTACTTC. The chain links TRBV19 to TRBJ2-7, with D perhaps given as TRBD1 or TRBD2 (5 bases each). Germline V gene sequence: CDR1 LNHDA, CDR2 SQIVND (reference sequence). Trimming took 5 bases from V and 10 from J, leaving 18 bases between them. There are 13 residues in the CDR3.

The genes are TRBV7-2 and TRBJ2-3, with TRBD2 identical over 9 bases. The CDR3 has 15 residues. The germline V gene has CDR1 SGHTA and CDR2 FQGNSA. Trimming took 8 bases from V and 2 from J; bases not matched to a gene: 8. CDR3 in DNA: TGTGCCAGCTCGGCGGGGGGGCTCCCCACAGATACGCAGTATTTT. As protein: CASSAGGLPTDTQYF.

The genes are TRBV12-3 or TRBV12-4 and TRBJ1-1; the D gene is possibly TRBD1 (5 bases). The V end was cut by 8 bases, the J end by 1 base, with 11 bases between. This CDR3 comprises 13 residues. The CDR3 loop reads CASGGNSNTEAFF. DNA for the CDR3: TGTGCCAGCGGGGGGAACTCGAACACTGAAGCTTTCTTT.

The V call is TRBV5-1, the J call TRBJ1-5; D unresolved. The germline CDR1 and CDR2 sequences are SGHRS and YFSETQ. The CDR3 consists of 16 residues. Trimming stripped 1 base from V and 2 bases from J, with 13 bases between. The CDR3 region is CASSLSGEGGNQPQHF. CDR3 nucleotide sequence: TGCGCCAGCAGCTTGTCGGGAGAGGGCGGCAATCAGCCCCAGCATTTT.

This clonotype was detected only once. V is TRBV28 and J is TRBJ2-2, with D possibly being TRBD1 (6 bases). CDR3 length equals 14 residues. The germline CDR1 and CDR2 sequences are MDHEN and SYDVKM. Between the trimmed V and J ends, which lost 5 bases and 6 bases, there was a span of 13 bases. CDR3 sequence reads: CASSIIRGAGELFF. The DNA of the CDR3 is TGTGCCAGCAGTATCATCAGGGGAGCCGGGGAGCTGTTTTTT.

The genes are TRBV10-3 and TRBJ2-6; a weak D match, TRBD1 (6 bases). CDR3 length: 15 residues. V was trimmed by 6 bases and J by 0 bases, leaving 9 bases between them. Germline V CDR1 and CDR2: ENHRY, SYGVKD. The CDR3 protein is CAIRGTLSGANVLTF. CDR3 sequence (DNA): TGTGCCATCAGAGGGACACTCTCTGGGGCCAACGTCCTGACTTTC.

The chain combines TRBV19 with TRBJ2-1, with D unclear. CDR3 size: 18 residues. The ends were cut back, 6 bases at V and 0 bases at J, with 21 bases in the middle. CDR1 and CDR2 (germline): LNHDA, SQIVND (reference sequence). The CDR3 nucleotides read TGTGCCAGTAGCAATCCAGACTCAATAATGAGCTCCTACAATGAGCAGTTCTTC. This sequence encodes CASSNPDSIMSSYNEQFF.

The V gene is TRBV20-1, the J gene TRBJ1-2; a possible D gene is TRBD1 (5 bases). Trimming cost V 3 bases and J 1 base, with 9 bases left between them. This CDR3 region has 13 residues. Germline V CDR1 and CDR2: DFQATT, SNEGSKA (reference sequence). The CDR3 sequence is CSASRGVNYGYTF. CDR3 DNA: TGCAGTGCTAGTAGGGGAGTTAACTATGGCTACACCTTC.

Written as DNA, the CDR3 is TGTGCCAGCAGTGATTCCAAACGGACAGACGATCAGCCCCAGCATTTT. Protein sequence: CASSDSKRTDDQPQHF. The chain links TRBV25-1 to TRBJ1-5; D might be TRBD1 (6 bases). CDR1 and CDR2 (germline): MGHDK, SYGVNS. V shed 3 bases and J shed 5 bases, with 17 bases lying between them. This CDR3 has 16 residues. Filled out from reference TRBV25-1 and TRBJ1-5, the complete variable domain reads EADIYQTPRYLVIGTGKKITLECSQTMGHDKMYWYQQDPGMELHLIHYSYGVNSTEKGDLSSESTVSRIRTEHFPLTLESARPSHTSQYLCASSDSKRTDDQPQHFGDGTRLSIL.

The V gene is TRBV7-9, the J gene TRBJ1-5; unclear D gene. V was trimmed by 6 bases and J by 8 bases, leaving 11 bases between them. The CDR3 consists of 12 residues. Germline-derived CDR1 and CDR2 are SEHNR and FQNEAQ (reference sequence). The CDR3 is CASRKGGEPQHF. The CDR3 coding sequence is TGTGCCAGCAGAAAGGGTGGTGAGCCCCAGCATTTT.

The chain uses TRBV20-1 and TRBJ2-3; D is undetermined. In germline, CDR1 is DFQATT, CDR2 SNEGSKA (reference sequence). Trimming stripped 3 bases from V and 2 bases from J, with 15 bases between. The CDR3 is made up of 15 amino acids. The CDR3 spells CSASTSNRATDTQYF. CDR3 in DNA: TGCAGTGCTAGTACATCAAACCGGGCCACAGATACGCAGTATTTT.

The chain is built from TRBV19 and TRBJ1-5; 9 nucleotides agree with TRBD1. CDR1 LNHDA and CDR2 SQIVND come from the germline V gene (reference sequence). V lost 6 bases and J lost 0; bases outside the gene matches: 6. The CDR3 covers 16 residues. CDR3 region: CASSPQGASSNQPQHF. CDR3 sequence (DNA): TGTGCCAGTAGCCCACAGGGGGCTAGTAGCAATCAGCCCCAGCATTTT.

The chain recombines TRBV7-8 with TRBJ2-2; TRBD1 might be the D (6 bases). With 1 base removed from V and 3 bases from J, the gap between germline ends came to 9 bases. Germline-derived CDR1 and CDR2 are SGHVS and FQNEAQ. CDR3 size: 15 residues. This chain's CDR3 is CASSLGRGDTGELFF. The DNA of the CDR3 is TGTGCCAGCAGCTTAGGCAGGGGCGACACCGGGGAGCTGTTTTTT.

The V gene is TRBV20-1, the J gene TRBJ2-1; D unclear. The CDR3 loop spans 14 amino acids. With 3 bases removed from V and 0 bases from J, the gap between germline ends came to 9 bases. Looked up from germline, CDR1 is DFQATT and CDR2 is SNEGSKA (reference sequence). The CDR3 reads CSASHQPSYNEQFF. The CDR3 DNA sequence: TGCAGTGCTAGTCATCAGCCCTCCTACAATGAGCAGTTCTTC.

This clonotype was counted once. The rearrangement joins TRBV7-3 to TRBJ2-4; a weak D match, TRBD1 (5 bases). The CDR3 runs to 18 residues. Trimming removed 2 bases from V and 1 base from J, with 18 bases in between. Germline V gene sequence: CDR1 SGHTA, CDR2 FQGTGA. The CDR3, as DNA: TGTGCCAGCAGCTTAGGTTTCGGAGCAGGGCAGGCCAAAAACATTCAGTACTTC. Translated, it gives CASSLGFGAGQAKNIQYF.

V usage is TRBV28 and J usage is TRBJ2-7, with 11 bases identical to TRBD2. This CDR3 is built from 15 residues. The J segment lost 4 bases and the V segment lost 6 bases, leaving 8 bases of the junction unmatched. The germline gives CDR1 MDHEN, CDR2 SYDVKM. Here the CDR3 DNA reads TGTGCCAGCAGGAGGGTAGCGGGGGGGCTATACGAGCAGTACGTC. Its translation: CASRRVAGGLYEQYV.

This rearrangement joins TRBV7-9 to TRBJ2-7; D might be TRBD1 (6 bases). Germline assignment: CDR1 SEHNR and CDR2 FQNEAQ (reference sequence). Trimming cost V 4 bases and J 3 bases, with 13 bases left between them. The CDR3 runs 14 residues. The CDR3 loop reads CASSSDRGFYEQYV. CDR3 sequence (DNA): TGTGCCAGCAGCTCGGACAGAGGTTTCTACGAGCAGTACGTC.